One and the same sample provided the 18 T cell receptor beta chains below, sequenced in a study of T cell responses to AZD1222 COVID-19 vaccine. Profiled with immunoSEQ multiplex PCR; TCRdb holds only in-frame clones, not every one. This sample has around 160,000 clones, with about 81% found just once. Sequenced material: peripheral blood, taken on day 0 of MenACWY control vaccination. These receptors originate from an adult in good health.

V and J are TRBV29-1 and TRBJ2-7, with 9 positions matching TRBD1. This CDR3 region has 15 residues. With V trimmed by 4 bases and J by 0 bases, 7 bases remained unmatched. CDR1 is SQVTM, CDR2 ANQGSEA, per germline. CDR3 sequence: CSVVPGQGISYEQYV. CDR3 nucleotide sequence: TGCAGCGTTGTCCCGGGACAGGGAATCTCCTACGAGCAGTACGTC.

This chain connects TRBV9 to TRBJ1-5; 9 positions match TRBD1. V was pared by 3 bases and J by 5 bases, with 6 bases of the junction left unmatched. CDR1 SGDLS and CDR2 YYNGEE come from the germline V gene. CDR3 size: 15 residues. In nucleotides, the CDR3 is TGTGCCAGCAGCGGTCCGGGACAGGGCCATCAGCCCCAGCATTTT. Protein: CASSGPGQGHQPQHF.

The J gene is TRBJ1-2, the V gene TRBV2; D possibly corresponds to TRBD1 (5 bases). V was shortened by 2 bases and J by 7 bases, with 11 bases between the two germline ends. The CDR3 totals 13 residues. Germline CDR1 is SNHLY and CDR2 is FYNNEI. The CDR3 region is CASSEQGRSGYTF. CDR3 bases: TGTGCCAGCAGTGAACAGGGCAGGTCTGGCTACACCTTC.

This clone was counted ten times or more. The chain links TRBV2 to TRBJ2-3; 8 bases are a match to TRBD2. V shed 7 bases and J 0 bases; nucleotides not matched to a gene: 12. This CDR3 is 17 amino acids long. The germline V gene has CDR1 SNHLY and CDR2 FYNNEI. For the CDR3, the DNA is TGTGCCAGCAAGGGATTCAAGGGACTAGGAAGCACAGATACGCAGTATTTT. Translating it yields CASKGFKGLGSTDTQYF.

The chain carries TRBV12-3 or TRBV12-4 and TRBJ1-5; D is possibly TRBD1 (6 bases). This CDR3 is built from 13 residues. Trimming removed 5 bases from V and 6 bases from J, with 11 bases in between. The CDR3 region is CASSPRGFQPQHF. The CDR3 DNA reads TGTGCCAGCAGTCCCAGGGGTTTTCAGCCCCAGCATTTT.

The gene calls are TRBV2 and TRBJ1-3; weak D call: TRBD1 (6 bases). The ends were cut back, 7 bases at V and 0 bases at J, with 7 bases in the middle. The CDR3 length is 13 residues. Germline CDR1 reads SNHLY; CDR2 reads FYNNEI. In nucleotides, the CDR3 is TGTGCCAGCAAGGGGGGCTCTGGAAACACCATATATTTT. Translated: CASKGGSGNTIYF.

The V call is TRBV7-9, the J call TRBJ2-3; D possibly corresponds to TRBD2 (5 bases). Germline V gene sequence: CDR1 SEHNR, CDR2 FQNEAQ (reference sequence). Deletions cut 5 bases from V and 2 bases from J, with 14 bases between. The CDR3 loop spans 15 amino acids. The CDR3 sequence: CASSPWTGNTDTQYF. As DNA, the CDR3 is TGTGCCAGCAGCCCGTGGACTGGGAACACAGATACGCAGTATTTT.

Here the CDR3 DNA reads TGCACCAGCAGCCAAGAGCAGGGGGCGCTTTGCTACGAGCAGTACTTC. Protein sequence: CTSSQEQGALCYEQYF. The chain is built from TRBV1 and TRBJ2-7; the tabulated D call, TRBD1, remains unverified against the DNA. TRBV1 is given as a pseudogene. The CDR3 runs 16 residues.

Only one count was recorded for this clone. The V gene is TRBV9, the J gene TRBJ2-7; no reliable D call. The CDR3 spans 12 residues. Germline CDR1 SGDLS, CDR2 YYNGEE. V was trimmed by 6 bases and J by 3 bases, leaving 10 bases between them. In DNA form, the CDR3 reads TGTGCCAGCACTCCTTCAGGCTACGAGCAGTACGTC. It codes for CASTPSGYEQYV.

V and J are TRBV5-6 and TRBJ1-2; unclear D gene. This CDR3 is 13 amino acids long. Germline V gene data show CDR1 as SGHDT and CDR2 as YYEEEE. The V end lost 4 bases, the J end lost 4 bases, and 11 bases lay between the germline ends. The CDR3 DNA sequence: TGTGCCAGCAGCAACGGACGGCTCTATGGCTACACCTTC. The encoded protein is CASSNGRLYGYTF.

The V and J genes are TRBV29-1 and TRBJ1-2, with 10 bases lining up with TRBD1. This CDR3 region has 15 residues. Trimming cost V 3 bases and J 3 bases; bases outside gene matches: 7. CDR1 is SQVTM, CDR2 ANQGSEA, per germline. In DNA, the CDR3 is TGCAGCGTTGAGCCCAGACAGGGGGCTGACTATGGCTACACCTTC. It specifies CSVEPRQGADYGYTF.

The rearrangement links TRBV5-4 to TRBJ2-2; D is uncertain. V lost 4 bases and J 3 bases, leaving 10 bases between the germline ends. CDR3 length equals 14 residues. Germline loops: CDR1 SGHNT, CDR2 YYREEE (reference sequence). The CDR3 loop is CASSTETYTGELFF. The DNA of the CDR3 is TGTGCCAGCAGCACAGAGACTTACACCGGGGAGCTGTTTTTT.

This chain uses TRBV2 with TRBJ1-1; 8 nucleotides agree with TRBD1. The CDR3 has 14 amino acids. V shed 6 bases, J shed 4 bases, and the junction held 7 bases outside the gene matches. CDR1 is SNHLY, CDR2 FYNNEI, per germline. In DNA form, the CDR3 reads TGTGCCAGCAGGCTCGACAGGGGAATCACTGAAGCTTTCTTT. Protein product: CASRLDRGITEAFF.

V is TRBV2 and J is TRBJ2-7; 9 nucleotides agree with TRBD1. This CDR3 has 16 residues. Germline CDR1 and CDR2: SNHLY and FYNNEI. V gave up 6 bases and J gave up 0 bases; unmatched junction bases: 9. The DNA of the CDR3 is TGTGCCAGCAGGACAATGACAGGGGGGATCTCCTACGAGCAGTACTTC. It codes for CASRTMTGGISYEQYF.

The V and J genes are TRBV29-1 and TRBJ2-7; perhaps TRBD1 as D (6 bases). CDR1 and CDR2 (germline): SQVTM, ANQGSEA. The V end was cut by 1 base, the J end by 4 bases, with 14 bases between. The CDR3 runs 14 residues. The CDR3 sequence is CSVEGYAGAYEQYF. The CDR3 DNA is TGCAGCGTTGAAGGGTATGCAGGGGCGTACGAGCAGTACTTC.

This clone showed up just a few times. The chain combines TRBV7-2 with TRBJ1-4, with TRBD1 identical over 7 bases. CDR1 and CDR2 (germline): SGHTA, FQGNSA. The trim removed 2 bases at V and 8 bases at J, leaving 17 bases unmatched. This CDR3 has 18 amino acids. The CDR3 region has the DNA TGTGCCAGCAGCTTAAGGGGCTCCCCCTATACAGGGGAAGAAAAACTGTTTTTT. It yields the protein CASSLRGSPYTGEEKLFF. The full variable domain, in which reference TRBV7-2 and TRBJ1-4 provide the parts outside the CDR3, is GAGVSQSPSNKVTEKGKDVELRCDPISGHTALYWYRQSLGQGLEFLIYFQGNSAPDKSGLPSDRFSAERTGGSVSTLTIQRTQQEDSAVYLCASSLRGSPYTGEEKLFFGSGTQLSVL.

The rearrangement links TRBV28 to TRBJ1-2; possibly TRBD1 for D (5 bases). Trimming stripped 0 bases from V and 2 bases from J, with 13 bases between. The CDR3 sequence is 16 residues long. Looked up from germline, CDR1 is MDHEN and CDR2 is SYDVKM. The CDR3 region has the DNA TGTGCCAGCAGTTTATGGCAGGGAGGGGCAAACTATGGCTACACCTTC. Protein product: CASSLWQGGANYGYTF.

The table lists this clone with a count of one. The V call is TRBV6-5, the J call TRBJ1-6, with D hard to call. The germline V gene has CDR1 MNHEY and CDR2 SVGAGI. Trimming cost V 5 bases and J 6 bases, with 11 bases left between them. The CDR3 totals 14 residues. CDR3: CASSPDRINSPLHF. Here the CDR3 DNA reads TGTGCCAGCAGTCCAGACCGGATTAATTCACCCCTCCACTTT.